The clone carrying this T cell receptor beta chain has more than one count but fewer than ten. What it recognizes is unknown. The authors prepared the TCRbeta library with unique molecular identifiers. TCRdb re-derived calls from the PCR reads in MiXCR, one entry per CDR3 protein. The sample carries 500,000 to 650,000 distinct CDR3 sequences, about an eighth recorded once. The sample is drawn from a study of T-cell reconstitution after alpha-beta-depleted transplantation in children. Study-level points and caveats: Diversity of TCRbeta at day 60 was high in some patients, arising from surviving recipient T cells and thymic progenitors. Most T-cell counts and diversity one year after the transplant came from T cells that were newly produced.

This CDR3 has 14 residues. The sequences come from PBMCs, mostly from graft donor cells, collected 180 days after TCRalphabeta/CD19-depleted stem cell transplant. The receptor's source is a female patient aged 2-15 years who had a stem cell transplant for aplastic anemia, so the T cells may come from the graft donor. The V and J genes are TRBV21-1 and TRBJ2-7; whether TRBD1, the table's D call, matches the DNA was not checked. TRBV21-1 is a listed pseudogene. Here the CDR3 reads CASSKSDSNYEQYV. The CDR3 coding sequence is TGTGCCAGCAGCAAGTCGGACAGTAACTACGAGCAGTACGTC.